These 5 T cell receptor beta chains share one sample of origin, sequenced in a study of spatial heterogeneity in lung cancer. In TCRdb, the 5' RACE reads were re-called with MiXCR into one record per CDR3 protein. This table has approximately 44,000 distinct CDR3 sequences, roughly 15% appearing once. As for time point: sample taken at primary tumor resection. Without sorting, whole RNA was sequenced from tumor, nontumor lung or frozen PBMC. Sample: PBMCs, taken at surgery. These receptor sequences come from a male donor with early-stage non-small cell lung cancer.

The chain uses TRBV20-1 and TRBJ1-1; no clear D gene. Looked up from germline, CDR1 is DFQATT and CDR2 is SNEGSKA (reference sequence). The length of the CDR3 is 11 residues. In nucleotides, the CDR3 is TGCAGCCCGTTACGAACCACTGAAGCTTTCTTT. Translation gives CSPLRTTEAFF.

The chain employs TRBV20-1 and TRBJ2-5; D ambiguous. The germline gives CDR1 DFQATT, CDR2 SNEGSKA (reference sequence). The CDR3 spans 13 residues. The V gene lost 6 bases and the J gene lost 3 bases, with 14 bases spanning the gap. The CDR3 nucleotides read TGCAGTGCCCACGAGGAGTGGGAAGAGACCCAGTACTTC. This encodes CSAHEEWEETQYF.

About this clonotype itself: Sequence at one end of the junction differs from germline and may be a read error. CDR3 protein: CATRKWGTNEKPFF. Written as DNA, the CDR3 is TGTGCCACCCGAAAGTGGGGCACAAATGAAAAACCGTTTTTT. The gene calls are TRBV27 and TRBJ1-4; a possible D gene is TRBD1 (5 bases). CDR1 is MNHEY, CDR2 SMNVEV, per germline (reference sequence). The CDR3 spans 14 residues.

This clonotype was recorded at least ten times. V usage is TRBV5-1 and J usage is TRBJ2-3; 9 nucleotides align to TRBD1. The trim removed 4 bases at V and 5 bases at J, leaving 8 bases unmatched. Germline V gene sequence: CDR1 SGHRS, CDR2 YFSETQ. The CDR3 length is 15 residues. DNA for the CDR3: TGCGCCAGCAGCGTCCGGGACAGGGCTAAAGATACGCAGTATTTT. Amino acids: CASSVRDRAKDTQYF.

In its sample, this clonotype was seen a few times. The chain has TRBV19 and TRBJ1-6, with TRBD1 as a possible D gene (6 bases). The germline gives CDR1 LNHDA, CDR2 SQIVND (reference sequence). The CDR3 sequence is 16 residues long. The V gene lost 1 base and the J gene lost 7 bases, with 14 bases spanning the gap. The CDR3 loop is CASSIGPGTPNSPLHF. The CDR3 bases are TGTGCCAGTAGTATAGGGCCCGGGACACCGAATTCACCCCTCCACTTT.